The 25 T cell receptor beta chains in this list originate from one sample, sequenced in a study of technical replicates of blood from several donors. Profiling relied on immunoSEQ multiplex PCR, and the TCRdb table lists in-frame clones only, not all of them. The data contain about 71,000 clones, 95% to 97% of them singletons. Sequencing was carried out using T cells isolated from PBMCs. These receptors all stem from a human donor in good health.

The chain couples TRBV5-6 to TRBJ2-5, with 8 bases fitting TRBD1. The trim removed 0 bases at V and 5 bases at J, leaving 12 bases unmatched. CDR1 and CDR2 (germline): SGHDT, YYEEEE. There are 17 residues in the CDR3. For the CDR3, the DNA is TGTGCCAGCAGCTTGGCCCGATTGGACAGGGATGTGGAGACCCAGTACTTC. This encodes CASSLARLDRDVETQYF.

The J gene is TRBJ1-1, the V gene TRBV19, with unresolved D. Germline V gene lookup returns CDR1 LNHDA and CDR2 SQIVND (reference sequence). The V and J ends lost 8 bases and 2 bases respectively, with 15 bases between them. The CDR3 length is 14 residues. As DNA, the CDR3 is TGTGCCAGTTCCTTACGGGGTTTAAACACTGAAGCTTTCTTT. Amino acids: CASSLRGLNTEAFF.

The V gene is TRBV5-1, the J gene TRBJ2-1; the match to TRBD2 covers 8 bases. Trimming at V came to 0 bases and at J to 6 bases, leaving 8 bases not matched to a gene. Germline assignment: CDR1 SGHRS and CDR2 YFSETQ. The CDR3 runs to 16 residues. CDR3 nucleotide sequence: TGCGCCAGCAGCTTGGCTCCGGGAGGGCCCTCCAATGAGCAGTTCTTC. Translation gives CASSLAPGGPSNEQFF.

A few counts support this clone. The chain uses TRBV18 and TRBJ1-5, with D unclear. The CDR3 has 14 amino acids. In germline, CDR1 is KGHSH, CDR2 LQKENI. The ends were cut back, 2 bases at V and 3 bases at J, with 8 bases in the middle. Here the CDR3 reads CASSPEAANQPQHF. Here the CDR3 DNA reads TGTGCCAGCTCACCAGAGGCAGCCAATCAGCCCCAGCATTTT.

This clone was detected once. V gene TRBV28 combines with J gene TRBJ2-5, with D perhaps TRBD2 (6 bases). This CDR3 region has 14 residues. CDR1 is MDHEN, CDR2 SYDVKM, per germline. Trimming shortened V by 1 base and J by 5 bases, and 11 bases separated the two germline ends. In nucleotides, the CDR3 is TGTGCCAGCAGTTTATACAGTCTAGCGGAGACCCAGTACTTC. Translated: CASSLYSLAETQYF.

The chain combines TRBV11-3 with TRBJ2-7; 8 positions match TRBD1. The CDR3 is 17 residues long. After removal of 0 bases from V and 3 bases from J, the junction contained 10 bases not matched to a gene. Germline V gene data show CDR1 as SGHNT and CDR2 as YENEEA. The CDR3 coding sequence is TGTGCCAGCAGCTTAGATCAGATGGGGACAGGCCACTACGAGCAGTACTTC. Its translation is CASSLDQMGTGHYEQYF.

This chain connects TRBV7-9 to TRBJ2-1; no clear D gene. Germline V lookup: CDR1 SEHNR, CDR2 FQNEAQ (reference sequence). Trimming stripped 1 base from V and 10 bases from J, with 5 bases between. CDR3 size: 11 residues. The DNA for the CDR3 is TGTGCCAGCAGCTTAGACTACGAGCAGTTCTTC. The encoded protein is CASSLDYEQFF.

V gene TRBV7-9 combines with J gene TRBJ2-2; TRBD1 might be the D (6 bases). Trimming took off 4 bases at V and 1 base at J, with 7 bases between the two ends. This CDR3 has 14 residues. Germline V gene lookup returns CDR1 SEHNR and CDR2 FQNEAQ (reference sequence). CDR3 coding DNA: TGTGCCAGCAGCTGGGGACAGAACACCGGGGAGCTGTTTTTT. It codes for CASSWGQNTGELFF.

The chain links TRBV14 to TRBJ2-7; weak D call: TRBD1 (5 bases). This CDR3 is 14 amino acids long. V was pared by 2 bases and J by 0 bases, with 8 bases between. CDR1 is SGHDN and CDR2 is FVKESK in the germline V gene. CDR3: CASSQRQSSYEQYF. The CDR3 DNA reads as TGTGCCAGCAGCCAAAGACAGTCCTCCTACGAGCAGTACTTC.

The V and J genes are TRBV6-1 and TRBJ2-7, with 10 bases matching TRBD1. The CDR3 length is 15 residues. The germline CDR1 and CDR2 sequences are MNHNS and SASEGT. V lost 4 bases and J lost 4; bases outside the gene matches: 7. The CDR3 loop reads CASSAWDRGLYEQYF. For the CDR3, the DNA is TGTGCCAGCAGTGCCTGGGACAGGGGATTATACGAGCAGTACTTC.

The rearrangement links TRBV28 to TRBJ1-5; D possibly corresponds to TRBD1 (5 bases). Germline values: CDR1 MDHEN, CDR2 SYDVKM. Trimming took off 2 bases at V and 6 bases at J, with 11 bases between the two ends. The CDR3 runs to 14 residues. CDR3 sequence reads: CASSLPRAGQPQHF. The CDR3 DNA sequence: TGTGCCAGCAGTTTACCCAGGGCCGGTCAGCCCCAGCATTTT.

V is TRBV6-1 and J is TRBJ2-6, with D hard to call. The length of the CDR3 is 15 residues. Per the germline V gene, CDR1 is MNHNS and CDR2 is SASEGT. The germline V and J ends were trimmed by 2 bases and 1 base, with 6 bases remaining between them. The CDR3 DNA reads as TGTGCCAGCAGTGAATTACAGTCTGGGGCCAACGTCCTGACTTTC. Translated, it gives CASSELQSGANVLTF.

J is TRBJ1-4 and V is TRBV27; TRBD1 might be the D (6 bases). Trimming took 7 bases from V and 0 from J, leaving 21 bases between them. The CDR3 is 18 residues long. Germline V gene sequence: CDR1 MNHEY, CDR2 SMNVEV (reference sequence). DNA of the CDR3: TGTGCCAGCACTACCATCAGGGGATCCAATGCAACTAATGAAAAACTGTTTTTT. Translating it yields CASTTIRGSNATNEKLFF.

The V call is TRBV4-1, the J call TRBJ1-6; 7 bases line up with TRBD1. CDR3 size: 19 residues. V shed 1 base, J shed 0 bases, and the junction held 9 bases outside the gene matches. CDR1 MGHRA and CDR2 YSYEKL come from the germline V gene. The CDR3, as DNA: TGCGCCAGCAGCCAAGCCGGAGACAGGGTTAGCTCCTATAATTCACCCCTCCACTTT. This translates into CASSQAGDRVSSYNSPLHF.

The sample holds one count of this clone. The rearrangement joins TRBV12-5 to TRBJ2-5; 11 bases agree with TRBD1. The CDR3 length is 18 residues. The junction had 12 bases not matched to a gene; V was cut back by 2 bases and J by 4 bases. Germline V lookup: CDR1 LGHNT, CDR2 FRNRAP. DNA for the CDR3: TGTGCTAGTGGTTTGACCCATACCGGGACAGGGGGGGCAGAGACCCAGTACTTC. Its translation is CASGLTHTGTGGAETQYF.

The genes are TRBV11-3 and TRBJ2-5, with TRBD2 matching over 10 bases. This CDR3 is built from 15 residues. The V gene's germline CDR1 is SGHNT and CDR2 YENEEA. With V trimmed by 4 bases and J by 5 bases, 7 bases remained unmatched. Written as DNA, the CDR3 is TGTGCCAGCAGCTCAGGGACTAGCGCAGGGGAGACCCAGTACTTC. Its translation: CASSSGTSAGETQYF.

This chain joins TRBV5-6 and TRBJ1-5; no reliable D call. This CDR3 spans 15 amino acids. V gave up 5 bases and J gave up 0 bases, with 12 bases separating them. CDR1 and CDR2 (germline): SGHDT, YYEEEE. The chain's CDR3 is CASSLNSYSNQPQHF. CDR3 nucleotides: TGTGCCAGCAGTTTGAACAGTTATAGCAATCAGCCCCAGCATTTT.

This chain joins TRBV5-1 and TRBJ2-1, with 8 bases fitting TRBD2. The CDR3 is 14 residues long. Looked up from germline, CDR1 is SGHRS and CDR2 is YFSETQ. The V and J ends lost 2 bases and 6 bases, in that order; junction bases with no gene match: 4. The CDR3 spells CASSFGGDSNEQFF. In DNA, the CDR3 is TGCGCCAGCAGCTTCGGGGGGGATAGCAATGAGCAGTTCTTC.

The chain joins TRBV28 to TRBJ2-5; D uncertain. This CDR3 comprises 14 residues. Trimming left V 5 bases short and J 5 bases short, with 15 bases between. Germline assignment: CDR1 MDHEN and CDR2 SYDVKM. This CDR3 is CASSLITAMETQYF. CDR3 sequence (DNA): TGTGCCAGCAGTCTTATTACTGCTATGGAGACCCAGTACTTC. Full variable domain (rest looked up from reference TRBV28 and TRBJ2-5): DVKVTQSSRYLVKRTGEKVFLECVQDMDHENMFWYRQDPGLGLRLIYFSYDVKMKEKGDIPEGYSVSREKKERFSLILESASTNQTSMYLCASSLITAMETQYFGPGTRLLVL.

This rearrangement joins TRBV6-5 to TRBJ1-3; D is unresolved. This CDR3 has 14 amino acids. The ends were cut back, 6 bases at V and 4 bases at J, with 13 bases in the middle. Germline CDR1 is MNHEY and CDR2 is SVGAGI. The CDR3 bases are TGTGCCAGCAGCCGCACGGGAGGAGGAAACACCATATATTTT. This translates into CASSRTGGGNTIYF.

The gene calls are TRBV4-1 and TRBJ1-1, with D tentatively TRBD1 (6 bases). Trimming shortened V by 0 bases and J by 9 bases, and 11 bases separated the two germline ends. This CDR3 comprises 13 residues. Germline V gene lookup returns CDR1 MGHRA and CDR2 YSYEKL. The DNA for the CDR3 is TGCGCCAGCAGCCAAGAAGACAGGCATAAAGCTTTCTTT. This translates into CASSQEDRHKAFF.

J is TRBJ2-5 and V is TRBV18; weak D call: TRBD1 (6 bases). Deletions cut 4 bases from V and 1 base from J, with 13 bases between. Germline loops: CDR1 KGHSH, CDR2 LQKENI. The CDR3 is 15 amino acids. This chain's CDR3 is CASSLRDKLQETQYF. The CDR3 bases are TGTGCCAGCTCACTCCGGGACAAACTCCAAGAGACCCAGTACTTC.

The gene calls are TRBV21-1 and TRBJ2-2; the table's D gene call, TRBD2, was not cross checked with the DNA. TRBV21-1 is noted as a pseudogene. There are 17 residues in the CDR3. The CDR3 DNA sequence: TGTGCCAGCAGCAAAGGGACTAGCGGGGGGGACACCGGGGAGCTGTTTTTT. Amino acids: CASSKGTSGGDTGELFF.

The rearrangement uses TRBV6-6 and TRBJ2-3; 9 bases line up with TRBD2. With 5 bases clipped from V and 14 bases from J, the junction kept 17 bases outside the gene matches. CDR1 is MNHNY, CDR2 SVGAGI, per germline (reference sequence). This CDR3 contains 15 residues. Written as DNA, the CDR3 is TGTGCCAGCAGTGTCAGACCTAAAGTGGGACTAGCACGGTATTTT. It codes for CASSVRPKVGLARYF.

The chain couples TRBV7-2 to TRBJ1-2; D remains ambiguous. V lost 3 bases, J lost 7 bases, and 12 bases lay in between. Germline-derived CDR1 and CDR2 are SGHTA and FQGNSA. CDR3 size: 13 residues. The CDR3, as DNA: TGTGCCAGCAGCTTTCCCGGTCGTCGTGGCTACACCTTC. Translating gives CASSFPGRRGYTF.